Included here is one T cell receptor (beta chain) sequence, with context. What it binds is unknown. The data derive from a study of fetal regulatory T cell absence and autoimmunity. Sequencing was at survey level. TCRdb's copy holds only in-frame clones and misses some; the assay was immunoSEQ multiplex PCR. The sample yields 95,000 to 100,000 clones, around 72% seen once. Overall study results and limits: Pancreas TCRs were oligoclonally enriched versus cord blood, some clones over 85-fold. Antigen-driven pancreatic autoimmunity before birth in IPEX was inferred from oligoclonal enrichment.

The TCR sequence derives from a male donor with IPEX syndrome. Source material: pancreas tissue.

CDR3: CASSWGTSGSDTQYF. CDR3 DNA sequence: TGTGCCAGCAGCTGGGGGACTAGCGGGTCAGATACGCAGTATTTT. The gene calls are TRBV7-6 and TRBJ2-3, with 12 bases that match TRBD2. This CDR3 spans 15 amino acids. Germline V gene lookup returns CDR1 SGHVS and CDR2 FNYEAQ. Trimming cost V 4 bases and J 4 bases; bases outside gene matches: 3.